These 23 T cell receptor beta chains were all obtained from the same sample, sequenced in a study of T cells in women clearing cervical HPV infection. Here immunoSEQ multiplex PCR was the method, and the copy in TCRdb shows in-frame clones only, minus some. The sample holds 25,000 to 35,000 clones. The sample was blood buffy coat. All receptors come from a woman aged 18-69 years with a cervical HPV16 infection that either progressed to CIN3+ or cleared (not recorded which).

To note about this clone: The read finishes 3 residues shy of the CDR3 end, and the germline J gene is used to complete it. The V and J genes are TRBV7-2 and TRBJ1-2, with D perhaps TRBD1 (5 bases). There are 14 residues in the CDR3. Germline V lookup: CDR1 SGHTA, CDR2 FQGNSA. CDR3 sequence reads: CASSQGLGADTYTF. The covered CDR3 bases are TGTGCCAGCAGCCAGGGACTAGGTGCAGATACC.

As regards this clone: Read coverage stops 3 residues before the CDR3 terminus; the germline J gene supplies the remainder. The chain carries TRBV29-1 and TRBJ2-3; D might be TRBD1 (5 bases). This CDR3 is 13 amino acids long. Germline V gene lookup returns CDR1 SQVTM and CDR2 ANQGSEA. CDR3 DNA (partial): TGCAGCGTTGAAGGTTGGGGCATGGAGACG. Its protein product is CSVEGWGMET. The whole CDR3 protein reads CSVEGWGMETQYF.

Note on this clone: The read falls 3 residues short of the CDR3 end, and the missing part is taken from the germline J gene. This chain joins TRBV19 and TRBJ1-2; 7 bases align to TRBD1. This CDR3 is 14 amino acids long. Germline CDR1 LNHDA, CDR2 SQIVND (reference sequence). Partial CDR3 DNA: TGTGCCAGTAGTGATATAGGTCAGGGGGAAGGC. Protein: CASSDIGQGEG. The entire CDR3 protein reads CASSDIGQGEGYTF.

In regard to this clone: The sequenced fragment ends 3 residues before the CDR3 boundary, so the rest is inferred from the germline J gene. The chain couples TRBV13 to TRBJ1-1; D call uncertain. The germline V gene encodes CDR1 PRHDT and CDR2 FYEKMQ (reference sequence). This CDR3 region has 14 residues. Trimming stripped 0 bases from V and 0 bases from J, with 5 bases between. The sequenced part of the CDR3 DNA is TGTGCCAGCAGCTTAGGGCAGATGAACACTGAA. Translating it yields CASSLGQMNTE. The full-length CDR3 reads as CASSLGQMNTEAFF.

A word on this clone: The CDR3 end is not reached by the read, which stops 3 residues before it; the germline J gene fills it in. This sequence joins TRBV5-1 and TRBJ2-2; D unresolved. Germline lookup yields CDR1 SGHRS and CDR2 YFSETQ. V lost 1 base, J lost 4 bases, and 5 bases lay in between. This CDR3 region has 13 residues. The CDR3 is CASSLLSTGELFF. Partial CDR3 DNA: TGCGCCAGCAGCTTGCTATCCACCGGGGAG.

Turning to this clone: The read ends 3 residues before the CDR3 terminus; that terminus is restored from the germline J gene. The chain links TRBV2 to TRBJ1-1; the D is unclear. Germline CDR1 and CDR2: SNHLY and FYNNEI. V was clipped by 3 bases and J by 4 bases, with 12 bases between them. The CDR3 length is 14 residues. CDR3 DNA, as far as it was read: TGTGCCAGCAGTGAGATCCAGGTAGTCACTGAA. The encoded protein is CASSEIQVVTE. The entire CDR3 is CASSEIQVVTEAFF.

About this clone: The read falls 3 residues short of the CDR3 end, and the missing part is taken from the germline J gene. The chain recombines TRBV19 with TRBJ2-1; 10 positions match TRBD1. Germline trimming cut 5 bases from V and 5 bases from J; bases unmatched to any gene: 6. Per germline, CDR1 LNHDA and CDR2 SQIVND (reference sequence). The CDR3 extends over 15 amino acids. CDR3: CASSARDRGNNEQFF. The part of the CDR3 DNA that was read is TGTGCCAGTAGTGCGAGGGACAGGGGAAACAATGAG.

The DNA read from the CDR3 is TGTGCCAGCAGCCTGGGACAGGGATGGGGTGAAAAA. Its translation: CASSLGQGWGEK. The whole CDR3 region reads CASSLGQGWGEKLFF. The rearrangement uses TRBV5-6 and TRBJ1-4; 9 positions agree with TRBD1. Read coverage stops 3 residues before the CDR3 terminus; the germline J gene supplies the remainder. V shed 4 bases, J shed 7 bases, and the junction held 8 bases outside the gene matches. The germline CDR1 and CDR2 sequences are SGHDT and YYEEEE. This CDR3 has 15 amino acids. Complete variable domain (other parts from reference TRBV5-6 and TRBJ1-4): DAGVTQSPTHLIKTRGQQVTLRCSPKSGHDTVSWYQQALGQGPQFIFQYYEEEERQRGNFPDRFSGHQFPNYSSELNVNALLLGDSALYLCASSLGQGWGEKLFFGSGTQLSVL.

With regard to this clone: Sequencing ends 3 residues short of the CDR3 end; the germline J gene provides the rest. The V call is TRBV18, the J call TRBJ1-2, with 7 bases aligning to TRBD1. Unmatched junction bases numbered 3, after V lost 2 bases and J lost 0 bases. CDR1 and CDR2 (germline): KGHSH, LQKENI. This CDR3 region has 15 residues. CDR3 in amino acids: CASSPLGQPNYGYTF. CDR3 bases read: TGTGCCAGCTCACCATTGGGACAGCCTAACTATGGC.

For this clone: The junction departs from germline at one end; a sequencing error may be responsible. From the germline J gene comes the end of the CDR3, since the read stops 3 residues before it. At the DNA level, this CDR3 is encoded by other sequences in the same sample as well. The chain carries TRBV19 and TRBJ1-3; TRBD1 agrees at 9 bases. Germline CDR1 is LNHDA and CDR2 is SQIVND (reference sequence). The CDR3 covers 14 residues. CDR3 sequence: CASSDRGSGNTIYF. CDR3 DNA (partial): TGTGCCAGTAGCGACAGGGGGTCTGGAAACACA.

The sequenced part of the CDR3 DNA is TGCAGTGCTAGAAACACCGGACTAGCGGGGGGGCTTAGCACAGATACG. Its protein product is CSARNTGLAGGLSTDT. The whole CDR3 is CSARNTGLAGGLSTDTQYF. The chain links TRBV20-1 to TRBJ2-3; TRBD2 agrees at 15 bases. The CDR3 end lies 3 residues beyond the end of the read and is filled in from the germline J gene. The V gene end was trimmed by 2 bases and the J gene end by 0 bases; junction bases not matched to a gene: 9. The CDR3 runs to 19 residues. Germline V CDR1 and CDR2: DFQATT, SNEGSKA (reference sequence).

The part of the CDR3 DNA that was read is TGCAGCGTACCACTACGGGGGACC. Amino acid sequence: CSVPLRGT. The full-length CDR3 reads as CSVPLRGTQYF. The genes are TRBV29-1 and TRBJ2-5, with D perhaps matching TRBD2 (5 bases). Read coverage stops 3 residues before the CDR3 terminus; the germline J gene supplies the remainder. The germline gives CDR1 SQVTM, CDR2 ANQGSEA. The CDR3 runs 11 residues. V shed 6 bases and J shed 7 bases, with 12 bases lying between them.

Points on this clone: The CDR3 extends 3 residues past the end of the read, so its final part is completed from the germline J gene. The chain has TRBV19 and TRBJ1-5; possible D gene TRBD1, 5 bases. This CDR3 region has 15 residues. The germline V gene has CDR1 LNHDA and CDR2 SQIVND (reference sequence). The germline V and J ends were trimmed by 5 bases and 7 bases, with 18 bases remaining between them. CDR3 sequence reads: CASSGSAAGRQPQHF. CDR3 DNA, as far as it was read: TGTGCCAGTAGTGGGTCTGCCGCAGGGAGGCAGCCC.

Remarks on this clone: The CDR3 extends 3 residues past the end of the read, so its final part is completed from the germline J gene. The chain carries TRBV10-3 and TRBJ1-2; 7 bases are a match to TRBD1. The V gene end was trimmed by 7 bases and the J gene end by 4 bases; junction bases not matched to a gene: 12. Germline V CDR1 and CDR2: ENHRY, SYGVKD. This CDR3 spans 15 amino acids. Partial CDR3 DNA: TGTGCCATCATGGTTGAGACAGGGATGGGCTATGGC. It specifies CAIMVETGMGYG. The full CDR3 protein reads CAIMVETGMGYGYTF.

In regard to this clone: The CDR3 end falls 3 residues outside the read, so it is completed with the germline J gene. The chain has TRBV6-2 or TRBV6-3 and TRBJ1-1; no firm D call. The V and J ends lost 0 bases and 4 bases respectively, with 9 bases between them. In germline, CDR1 is MNHEY, CDR2 SVGEGT. The CDR3 extends over 14 amino acids. CDR3 sequence: CASSYSVGVTEAFF. CDR3 bases read: TGTGCCAGCAGTTACTCGGTCGGGGTCACTGAA.

Concerning this clone itself: Coverage ceases 3 residues before the CDR3 finishes, and the germline J gene fills in the end. V gene TRBV18 combines with J gene TRBJ1-2, with D perhaps TRBD1 (5 bases). V lost 0 bases and J lost 6, with 8 bases in between. Germline loops: CDR1 KGHSH, CDR2 LQKENI. The CDR3 runs 13 residues. Here the CDR3 reads CASSPPGVDGYTF. The sequenced part of the CDR3 DNA is TGTGCCAGCTCACCACCAGGGGTTGATGGC.

Remarks on this clone: The read is 3 residues too short to cover the CDR3 end, so that end is filled in from the germline J gene. This chain uses TRBV18 with TRBJ2-4, with 8 bases matching TRBD1. The CDR3 is 14 residues long. Germline CDR1 is KGHSH and CDR2 is LQKENI. The part of the CDR3 DNA that was read is TGTGCCAGCTCACCGAGACAGGGGAACTATGGT. Protein product: CASSPRQGNYG. Given in full, the CDR3 is CASSPRQGNYGQYF.

Points on this clone: The DNA ends 3 residues before the CDR3 does, and the rest of the CDR3 is filled in from the germline J gene. The chain employs TRBV6-4 and TRBJ2-1; TRBD2 aligns across 12 bases. V trimming: 4 bases; J trimming: 4 bases; junction bases outside the gene matches: 5. The CDR3 length is 16 residues. Germline V CDR1 and CDR2: MRHNA, SNTAGT. The DNA read from the CDR3 is TGTGCCAGCAGTGGCGGGACTAGCGGGTCTTACAATGAG. Protein: CASSGGTSGSYNE. The entire CDR3 sequence reads CASSGGTSGSYNEQFF.

With respect to this clone: The CDR3 end lies 3 residues beyond the end of the read and is filled in from the germline J gene. The V call is TRBV2, the J call TRBJ1-5; TRBD1 matches 9 bases. CDR3 size: 18 residues. The junction had 11 bases not matched to a gene; V was cut back by 5 bases and J by 0 bases. CDR1 and CDR2 from the germline V gene are SNHLY and FYNNEI. The part of the CDR3 DNA that was read is TGTGCCAGCAGTAGGAGATTGACAGGGGGAAGTAGCAATCAGCCC. The encoded protein is CASSRRLTGGSSNQP. The entire CDR3 protein is CASSRRLTGGSSNQPQHF.

Remarks on this clone: The CDR3 end lies 3 residues beyond the end of the read and is filled in from the germline J gene. The chain combines TRBV2 with TRBJ2-5, with D tentatively TRBD2 (6 bases). The CDR3 has 15 amino acids. Trimming left V 3 bases short and J 5 bases short, with 16 bases between. Germline-derived CDR1 and CDR2 are SNHLY and FYNNEI. The CDR3 DNA, read in part, is TGTGCCAGCAGTGATTACACGGGAGCAGGGGAGACC. This translates into CASSDYTGAGET. The entire CDR3 sequence reads CASSDYTGAGETQYF.

A note on this clone: The CDR3 end is not reached by the read, which stops 3 residues before it; the germline J gene fills it in. This chain connects TRBV2 to TRBJ2-7, with 7 bases aligning to TRBD2. There are 14 residues in the CDR3. Germline loops: CDR1 SNHLY, CDR2 FYNNEI. Unmatched junction bases numbered 9, after V lost 4 bases and J lost 6 bases. The CDR3 bases that were read are TGTGCCAGCAGTGTCCAGCGGGACCCTCCCGAG. Translated: CASSVQRDPPE. The entire CDR3 sequence reads CASSVQRDPPEQYF.

Of note for this clone: The read halts 3 residues ahead of the CDR3 end, with the missing end drawn from the germline J gene. This chain links TRBV10-1 with TRBJ2-7; 10 bases are shared with TRBD1. The V segment lost 6 bases and the J segment 4 bases; nucleotides outside the gene matches: 6. Germline-derived CDR1 and CDR2 are WNHNN and SYGVQD (reference sequence). The length of the CDR3 is 14 residues. The CDR3 reads CASSPGTGDYEQYF. The sequenced part of the CDR3 DNA is TGCGCCAGCAGCCCCGGGACAGGGGATTACGAG.

CDR3 DNA, as far as it was read: TGTGCCAGTAGTATTGTATTAGCGGGAGGGCCTGCAGATACG. This encodes CASSIVLAGGPADT. The whole CDR3 region reads CASSIVLAGGPADTAFF. V and J are TRBV19 and TRBJ1-1; the D is unclear. The observed sequence ends 3 residues before the CDR3 terminus, with the missing tail filled in from the germline J gene. Germline V CDR1 and CDR2: LNHDA, SQIVND (reference sequence). The CDR3 covers 17 residues.